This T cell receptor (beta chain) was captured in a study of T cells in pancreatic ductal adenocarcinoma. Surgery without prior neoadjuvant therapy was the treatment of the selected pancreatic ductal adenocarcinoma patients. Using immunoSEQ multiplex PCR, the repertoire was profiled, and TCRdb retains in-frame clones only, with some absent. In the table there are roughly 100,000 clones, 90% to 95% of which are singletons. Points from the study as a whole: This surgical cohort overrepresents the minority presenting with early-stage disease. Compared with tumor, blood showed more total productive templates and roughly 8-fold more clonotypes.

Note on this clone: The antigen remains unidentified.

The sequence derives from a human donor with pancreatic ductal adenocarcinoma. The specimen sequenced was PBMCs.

CDR3 DNA sequence: TGTGCCAGCAGCTCTGGGGGGAGCAATCAGCCCCAGCATTTT. Translation gives CASSSGGSNQPQHF. This chain uses TRBV5-4 with TRBJ1-5, with D perhaps TRBD1 (5 bases). This CDR3 is built from 14 residues. V was cut by 3 bases and J by 1 base, with 8 bases left in between. Germline V CDR1 and CDR2: SGHNT, YYREEE (reference sequence).